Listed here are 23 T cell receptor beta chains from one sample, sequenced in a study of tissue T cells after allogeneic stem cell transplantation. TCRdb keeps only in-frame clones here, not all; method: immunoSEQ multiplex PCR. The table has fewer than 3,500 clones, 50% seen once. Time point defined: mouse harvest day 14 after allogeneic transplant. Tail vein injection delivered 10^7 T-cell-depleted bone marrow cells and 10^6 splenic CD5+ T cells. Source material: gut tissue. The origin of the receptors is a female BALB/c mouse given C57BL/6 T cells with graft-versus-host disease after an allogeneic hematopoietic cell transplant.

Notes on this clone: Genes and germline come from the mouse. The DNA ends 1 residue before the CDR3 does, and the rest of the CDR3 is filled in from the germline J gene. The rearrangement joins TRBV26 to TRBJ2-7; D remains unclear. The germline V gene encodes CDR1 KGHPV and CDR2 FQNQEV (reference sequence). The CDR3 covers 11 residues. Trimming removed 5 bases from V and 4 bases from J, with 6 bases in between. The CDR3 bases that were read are TGTGCCAGCAGTACAGATTATGAACAGTAC. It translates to CASSTDYEQY. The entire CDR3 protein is CASSTDYEQYF.

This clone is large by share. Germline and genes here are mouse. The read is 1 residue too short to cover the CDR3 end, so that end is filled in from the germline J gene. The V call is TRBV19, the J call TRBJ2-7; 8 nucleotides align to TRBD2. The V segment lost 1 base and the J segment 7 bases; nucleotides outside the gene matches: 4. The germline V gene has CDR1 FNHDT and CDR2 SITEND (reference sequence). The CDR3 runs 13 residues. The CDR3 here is CASSITGGGEQYF. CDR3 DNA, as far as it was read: TGTGCCAGCAGTATAACTGGGGGAGGGGAACAGTAC.

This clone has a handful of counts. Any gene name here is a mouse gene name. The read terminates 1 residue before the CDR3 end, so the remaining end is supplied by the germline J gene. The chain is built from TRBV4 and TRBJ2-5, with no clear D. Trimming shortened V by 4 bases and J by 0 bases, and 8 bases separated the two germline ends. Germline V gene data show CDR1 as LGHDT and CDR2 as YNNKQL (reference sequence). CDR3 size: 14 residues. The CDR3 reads CASSWILNQDTQYF. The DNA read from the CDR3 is TGTGCCAGCAGCTGGATCCTTAACCAAGACACCCAGTAC. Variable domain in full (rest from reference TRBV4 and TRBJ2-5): ETAVFQTPNYHVTQVGNEVSFNCKQTLGHDTMYWYKQDSKKLLKIMFSYNNKQLIVNETVPRRFSPQSSDKAHLNLRIKSVEPEDSAVYLCASSWILNQDTQYFGPGTRLLVL.

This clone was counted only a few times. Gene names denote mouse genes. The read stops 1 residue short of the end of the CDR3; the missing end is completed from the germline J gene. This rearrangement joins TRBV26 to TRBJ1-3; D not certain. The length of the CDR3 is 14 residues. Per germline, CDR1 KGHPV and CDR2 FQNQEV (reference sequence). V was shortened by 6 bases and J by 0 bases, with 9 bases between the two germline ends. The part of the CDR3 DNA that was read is TGTGCCAGCAGCCTGACATATTCTGGAAATACGCTCTAT. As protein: CASSLTYSGNTLY. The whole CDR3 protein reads CASSLTYSGNTLYF.

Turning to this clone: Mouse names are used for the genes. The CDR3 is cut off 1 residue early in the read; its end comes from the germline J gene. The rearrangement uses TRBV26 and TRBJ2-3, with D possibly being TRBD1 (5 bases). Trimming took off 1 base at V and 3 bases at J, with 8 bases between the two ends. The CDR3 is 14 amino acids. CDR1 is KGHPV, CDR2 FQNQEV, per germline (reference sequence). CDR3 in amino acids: CASSLWRGAETLYF. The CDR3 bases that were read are TGTGCCAGCAGTCTGTGGAGGGGAGCAGAAACGCTGTAT.

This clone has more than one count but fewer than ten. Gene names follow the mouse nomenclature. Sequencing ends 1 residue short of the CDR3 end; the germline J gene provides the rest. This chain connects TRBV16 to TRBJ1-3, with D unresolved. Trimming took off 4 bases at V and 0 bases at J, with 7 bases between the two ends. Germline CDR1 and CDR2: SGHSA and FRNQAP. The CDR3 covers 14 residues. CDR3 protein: CASSSDNSGNTLYF. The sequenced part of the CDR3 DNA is TGTGCAAGCAGCTCTGACAATTCTGGAAATACGCTCTAT. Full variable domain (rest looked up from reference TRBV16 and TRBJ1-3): NAGVIQTPRHKVTGKGQEATLWCEPISGHSAVFWYRQTIVQGLEFLTYFRNQAPIDDSGMPKERFSAQMPNQSHSTLKIQSTQPQDSAVYLCASSSDNSGNTLYFGEGSRLIVV.

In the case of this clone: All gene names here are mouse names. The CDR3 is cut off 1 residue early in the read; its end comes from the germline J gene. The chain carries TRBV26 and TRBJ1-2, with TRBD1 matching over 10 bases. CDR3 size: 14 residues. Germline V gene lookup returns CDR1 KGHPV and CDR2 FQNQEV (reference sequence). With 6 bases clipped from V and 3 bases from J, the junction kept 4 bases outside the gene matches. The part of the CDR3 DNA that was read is TGTGCCAGCAGCCGGGACAGGGGTGACTCCGACTACACC. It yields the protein CASSRDRGDSDYT. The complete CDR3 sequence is CASSRDRGDSDYTF.

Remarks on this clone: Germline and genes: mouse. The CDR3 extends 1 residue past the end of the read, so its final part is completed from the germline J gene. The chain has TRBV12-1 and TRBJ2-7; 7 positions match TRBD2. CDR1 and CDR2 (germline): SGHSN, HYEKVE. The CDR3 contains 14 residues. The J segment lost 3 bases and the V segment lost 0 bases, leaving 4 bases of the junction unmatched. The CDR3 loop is CASSLDWGVYEQYF. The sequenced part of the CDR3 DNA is TGTGCCAGCTCTCTCGATTGGGGGGTCTATGAACAGTAC.

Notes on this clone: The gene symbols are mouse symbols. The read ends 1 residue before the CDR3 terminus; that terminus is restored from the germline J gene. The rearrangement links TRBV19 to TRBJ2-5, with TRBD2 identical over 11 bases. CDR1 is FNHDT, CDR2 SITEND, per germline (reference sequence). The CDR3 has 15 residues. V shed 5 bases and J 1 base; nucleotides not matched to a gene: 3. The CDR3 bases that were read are TGTGCCAGCAGAAGACTGGGGGGGGACCAAGACACCCAGTAC. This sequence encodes CASRRLGGDQDTQY. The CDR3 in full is CASRRLGGDQDTQYF. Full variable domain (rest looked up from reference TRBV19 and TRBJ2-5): GGIITQTPKFLIGQEGQKLTLKCQQNFNHDTMYWYRQDSGKGLRLIYYSITENDLQKGDLSEGYDASREKKSSFSLTVTSAQKNEMAVFLCASRRLGGDQDTQYFGPGTRLLVL.

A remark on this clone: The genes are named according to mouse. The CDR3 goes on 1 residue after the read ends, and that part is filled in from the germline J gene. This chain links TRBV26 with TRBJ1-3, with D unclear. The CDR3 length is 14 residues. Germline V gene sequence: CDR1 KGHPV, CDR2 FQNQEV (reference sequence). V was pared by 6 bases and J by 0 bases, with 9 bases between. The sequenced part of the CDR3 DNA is TGTGCCAGCAGCCGAATGAATTCTGGAAATACGCTCTAT. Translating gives CASSRMNSGNTLY. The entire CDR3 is CASSRMNSGNTLYF.

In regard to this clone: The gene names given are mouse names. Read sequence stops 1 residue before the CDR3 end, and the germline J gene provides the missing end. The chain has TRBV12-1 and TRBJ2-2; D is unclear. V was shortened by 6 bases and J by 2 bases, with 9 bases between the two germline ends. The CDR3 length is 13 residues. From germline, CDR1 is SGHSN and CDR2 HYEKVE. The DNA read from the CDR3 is TGTGCCAGCGTCGGGCCTAACACCGGGCAGCTCTAC. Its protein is CASVGPNTGQLY. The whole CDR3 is CASVGPNTGQLYF.

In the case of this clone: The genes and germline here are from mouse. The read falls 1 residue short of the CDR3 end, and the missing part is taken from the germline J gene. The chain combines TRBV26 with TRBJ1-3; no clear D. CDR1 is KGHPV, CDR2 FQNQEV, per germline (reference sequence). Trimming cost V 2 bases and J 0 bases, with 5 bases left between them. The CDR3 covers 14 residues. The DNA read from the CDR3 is TGTGCCAGCAGTCTGCTGGATTCTGGAAATACGCTCTAT. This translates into CASSLLDSGNTLY. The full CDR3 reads CASSLLDSGNTLYF.

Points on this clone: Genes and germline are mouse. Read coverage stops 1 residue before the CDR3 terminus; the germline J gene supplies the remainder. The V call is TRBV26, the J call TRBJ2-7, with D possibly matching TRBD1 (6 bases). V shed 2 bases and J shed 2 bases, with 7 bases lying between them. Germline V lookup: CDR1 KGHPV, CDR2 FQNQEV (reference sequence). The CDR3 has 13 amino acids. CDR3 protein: CASSLGQPYEQYF. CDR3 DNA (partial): TGTGCCAGCAGTCTGGGACAGCCCTATGAACAGTAC.

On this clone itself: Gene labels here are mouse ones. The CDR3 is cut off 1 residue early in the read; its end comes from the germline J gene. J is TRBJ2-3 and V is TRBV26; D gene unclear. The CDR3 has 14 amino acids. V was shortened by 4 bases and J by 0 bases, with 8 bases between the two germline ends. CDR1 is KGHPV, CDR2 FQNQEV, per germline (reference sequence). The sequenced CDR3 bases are TGTGCCAGCAGTCAGACAATTAGTGCAGAAACGCTGTAT. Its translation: CASSQTISAETLY. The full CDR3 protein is CASSQTISAETLYF.

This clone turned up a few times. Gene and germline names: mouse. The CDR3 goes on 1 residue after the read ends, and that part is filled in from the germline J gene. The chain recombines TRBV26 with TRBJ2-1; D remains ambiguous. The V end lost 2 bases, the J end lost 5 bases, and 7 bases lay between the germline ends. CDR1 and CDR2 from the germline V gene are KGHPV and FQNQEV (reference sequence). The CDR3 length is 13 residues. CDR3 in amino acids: CASSLRVDAEQFF. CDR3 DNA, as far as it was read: TGTGCCAGCAGTCTGAGGGTGGATGCTGAGCAGTTC. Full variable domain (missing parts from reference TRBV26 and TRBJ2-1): NSKVIQTPRYLVKGQGQKAKMRCIPEKGHPVVFWYQQNKNNEFKFLINFQNQEVLQQIDMTEKRFSAECPSNSPCSLEIQSSEAGDSALYLCASSLRVDAEQFFGPGTRLTVL.

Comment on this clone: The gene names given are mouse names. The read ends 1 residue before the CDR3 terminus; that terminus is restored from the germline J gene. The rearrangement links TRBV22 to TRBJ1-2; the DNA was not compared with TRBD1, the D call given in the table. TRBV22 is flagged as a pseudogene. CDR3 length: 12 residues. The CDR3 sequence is CASRTSNSDYTF. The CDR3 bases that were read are TGTGCCAGCAGAACATCAAACTCCGACTACACC.

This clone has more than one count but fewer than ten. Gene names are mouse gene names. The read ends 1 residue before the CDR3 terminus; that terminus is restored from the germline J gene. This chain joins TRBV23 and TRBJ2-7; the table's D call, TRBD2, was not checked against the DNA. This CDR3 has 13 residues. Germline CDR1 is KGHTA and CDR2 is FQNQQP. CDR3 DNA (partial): TGCTCCAGCAGTCGGACTGGGGGAGAGGAACAGTAC. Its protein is CSSSRTGGEEQY. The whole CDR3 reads CSSSRTGGEEQYF.

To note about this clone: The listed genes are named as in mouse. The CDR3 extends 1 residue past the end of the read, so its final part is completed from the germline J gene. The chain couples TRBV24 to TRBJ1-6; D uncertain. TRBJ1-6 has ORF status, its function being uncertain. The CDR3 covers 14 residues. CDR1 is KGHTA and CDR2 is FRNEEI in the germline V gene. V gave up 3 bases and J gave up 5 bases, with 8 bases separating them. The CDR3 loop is CASSLSRNNSPLYF. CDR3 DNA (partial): TGTGCCAGCAGTCTTTCACGGAATAATTCGCCCCTCTAC.

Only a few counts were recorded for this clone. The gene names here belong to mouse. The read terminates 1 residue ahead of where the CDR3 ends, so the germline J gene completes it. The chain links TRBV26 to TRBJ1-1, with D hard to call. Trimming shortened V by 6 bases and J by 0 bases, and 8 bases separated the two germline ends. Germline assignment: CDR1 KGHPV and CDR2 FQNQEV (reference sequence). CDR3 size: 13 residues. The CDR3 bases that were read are TGTGCCAGCAGCCGACAAGCAAACACAGAAGTCTTC. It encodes CASSRQANTEVF. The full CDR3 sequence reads CASSRQANTEVFF.

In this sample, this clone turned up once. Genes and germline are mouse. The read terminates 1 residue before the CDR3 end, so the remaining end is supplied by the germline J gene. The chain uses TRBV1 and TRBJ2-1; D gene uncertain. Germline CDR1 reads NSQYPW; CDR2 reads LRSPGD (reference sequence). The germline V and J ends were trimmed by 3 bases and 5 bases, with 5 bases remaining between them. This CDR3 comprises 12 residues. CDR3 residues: CTCSALDAEQFF. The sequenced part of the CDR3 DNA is TGCACCTGCAGTGCGCTGGATGCTGAGCAGTTC. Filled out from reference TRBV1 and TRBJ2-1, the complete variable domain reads VTLLEQNPRWRLVPRGQAVNLRCILKNSQYPWMSWYQQDLQKQLQWLFTLRSPGDKEVKSLPGADYLATRVTDTELRLQVANMSQGRTLYCTCSALDAEQFFGPGTRLTVL.

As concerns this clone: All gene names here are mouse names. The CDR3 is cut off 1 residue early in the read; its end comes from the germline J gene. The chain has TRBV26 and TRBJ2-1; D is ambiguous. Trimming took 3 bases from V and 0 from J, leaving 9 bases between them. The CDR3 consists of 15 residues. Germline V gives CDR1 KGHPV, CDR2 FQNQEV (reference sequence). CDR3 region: CASSLQAYNYAEQFF. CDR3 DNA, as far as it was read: TGTGCCAGCAGTCTCCAGGCTTATAACTATGCTGAGCAGTTC.

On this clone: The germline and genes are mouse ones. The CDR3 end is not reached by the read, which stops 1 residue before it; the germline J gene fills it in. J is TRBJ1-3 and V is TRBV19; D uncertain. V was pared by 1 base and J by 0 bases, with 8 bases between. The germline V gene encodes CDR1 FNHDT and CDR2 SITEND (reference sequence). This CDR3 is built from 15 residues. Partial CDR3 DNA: TGTGCCAGCAGTATAAAACATAATTCTGGAAATACGCTCTAT. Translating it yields CASSIKHNSGNTLY. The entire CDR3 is CASSIKHNSGNTLYF.

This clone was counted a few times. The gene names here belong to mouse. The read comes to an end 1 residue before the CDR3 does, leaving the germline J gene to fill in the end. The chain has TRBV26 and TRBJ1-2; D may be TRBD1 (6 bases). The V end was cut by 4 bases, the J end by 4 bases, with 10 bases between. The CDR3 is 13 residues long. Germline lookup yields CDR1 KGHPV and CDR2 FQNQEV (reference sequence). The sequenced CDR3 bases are TGTGCCAGCAGTCCACAGGGAGGCTCCGACTACACC. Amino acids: CASSPQGGSDYT. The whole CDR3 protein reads CASSPQGGSDYTF.